This TCR beta chain was retrieved from a study of T cell responses to AZD1222 COVID-19 vaccine. With 3 bases removed from V and 3 bases from J, the gap between germline ends came to 6 bases. The CDR3 runs to 13 residues. From germline, CDR1 is LNHDA and CDR2 SQIVND (reference sequence). The protocol was immunoSEQ multiplex PCR, while the TCRdb copy is restricted to in-frame clones and leaves out a portion. Among about 160,000 clones listed, 75% to 95% were seen once. This clone was observed a single time. The TCR sequence derives from an adult in good health. The sequencing here drew on peripheral blood, taken on day 0 of AZD1222 vaccination. This chain joins TRBV19 and TRBJ1-5; no clear D. The CDR3 region is CASSIQSNQPQHF. CDR3 in DNA: TGTGCCAGTAGTATCCAGTCCAATCAGCCCCAGCATTTT.